This T cell receptor (beta chain) was recovered during a study of tumor-infiltrating lymphocytes in localized non-small cell lung cancer (dated by TCRdb to about 2021). Study-wide context: Several histologies were represented in the cohort, which also included both smokers and never-smokers as well as patients whose samples were collected after neoadjuvant chemotherapy. Alongside flow cytometry, multiplex immunofluorescence, RNA-seq, exome sequencing and proteomics, TCR sequencing was applied to the same patients as one of several integrated assays. A total of 55 or so patients were included in the paired tumor versus uninvolved lung comparison of immunoSEQ T-cell fraction. Resected tumor tissue and uninvolved lung tissue described as non-adjacent to the tumor were contributed by each patient, with both tissues obtained from the same patient. The overall ICON cohort was composed of around 150 surgical patients with localized non-small cell lung cancer whose tumors were resected. What the work shows at the level of the full study, not this receptor alone: Because assay coverage varied across patients depending on available tissue quantity, TCR sequencing was performed for only a subset of the cohort. Different pieces of the same tissue were used for different assays, so technical variation could not be separated from intratumor heterogeneity. TCRbeta sequencing supported higher T cell infiltration in tumors than in uninvolved lung tissue, consistent with immunofluorescence CD3 counts. Recurrence-free survival showed no association with tumor T-cell fraction from TCR sequencing (p = 0.61). No difference in TCR-derived T-cell fraction was observed between the flow cytometry-defined immunotypes IM1 (good prognosis) and IM2 (poor prognosis).

Turning to this clone: What this receptor recognizes is not known. No base quality information exists; no much larger clone differs at one position.

The CDR3 goes from the cysteine to the phenylalanine over 12 residues. Only the CDR3 DNA is retained, 36 bases long and in frame from the first base. The trim is 2 bases for V and 10 bases for J, with a gap of 6 bases between the germline ends. The CDR1 and CDR2 encoded by the germline V gene are SGHTA and FQGNSA. The first patient joined ICON in April 2016, and enrollment wrapped up when the last patient was enrolled in the second half of 2018. In a subcohort of 60 to 85 patients, fresh tumor and matched uninvolved tissue were collected for in-depth immune analyses, with TCR sequencing among those analyses. DNA isolated from bulk tissue, without cell sorting, was used for TCR sequencing. TCR sequencing with the immunoSEQ assay provided the T-cell fraction in tumor and uninvolved lung tissue. On the authors' methods: In the survival analysis, patients were divided into a high T-cell fraction group (upper tertile) and a low T-cell fraction group (lower two tertiles), and the two groups were compared using a log-rank test. A signed-rank test was used to check for differences in T-cell fraction between paired tumor and uninvolved lung. TCRdb took over this immuneACCESS table, retaining in-frame rearrangements with V and J assigned. Such tables are incomplete; in checked studies, under half of the missing clones stem from an unresolved V gene, and the remainder is unexplained. V and J calls and clone size are as listed in that table; D and trimming were resolved from the DNA. This sample has around 24,000 clones in its table, and around 64% of those were observed once. The ten top clones hold around 5% of the sample.

The sequence was collected from a human donor with non-small cell lung cancer. Here the chain combines TRBV7-2 and TRBJ1-6; the D segment cannot be called with confidence. Sequenced material: lung tumor tissue. Read as DNA, the sequence is TGTGCCAGCAGCTTAAGTGTGTCACCCCTCCACTTT. It translates as CASSLSVSPLHF.